This TCR beta chain was found in a study of breast tumors, draining lymph nodes, adjacent tissues. The lymph nodes were axillary draining lymph nodes from breast cancer patients. TCRdb re-derived calls from the multiplex PCR reads in MiXCR, one entry per CDR3 protein. The top ten clones hold 0.85% to 1.3% of a sample with 290,000 or so distinct CDR3 sequences, more than 30% of them seen once. Details on this clonotype: Its specificity is unknown. An end of the junction differs from the germline gene, which may be a read error.

Findings of the study overall: Tumor and nontumor repertoires were significantly more similar in luminal-like than in basal-like breast cancer. Findings are consistent with lymph node origin and intratumoral expansion of most tumor T cells. Tumor repertoires ranked between lymph nodes and nontumor tissue in diversity, with V and J gene preferences. The lymph node origin of tumor T cells was framed as consistent with a hypothesis, not demonstrated.

This CDR3 region has 17 residues. Germline V lookup: CDR1 SGDLS, CDR2 YYNGEE. Specimen: axillary lymph node tissue. V gene TRBV9 combines with J gene TRBJ2-1, with 14 bases that match TRBD2. The source is a female donor with breast cancer. Some clones in this sample may be carry-over from other donors' samples. The CDR3 region has the DNA TGTGCCAGGAGCGCCGGACTAGCGGGAGGCTACTACAATGAGCAGTTCTTC. Translation gives CARSAGLAGGYYNEQFF.